This record covers a single TCR beta chain. Its antigen is currently unknown. Additional DNA sequences in this sample encode the identical CDR3. The sample belongs to a study of shared clonotypes between healthy human individuals. Regarding the study as a whole: Large depth notwithstanding, sorted-subset sequencing proved incomplete by rarefaction. Generation of non-shared clonotypes was less probable than generation of clonotypes shared by all four donors.

The assay was immunoSEQ multiplex PCR, and TCRdb's table has in-frame clones only and misses some. The sample has 2 million to 2.5 million clones; about 90% are singletons. CDR3 length: 15 residues. V trimming: 0 bases; J trimming: 2 bases; junction bases outside the gene matches: 2. Per the germline V gene, CDR1 is SGHRS and CDR2 is YFSETQ. The clonotype comes from a man between 18 and 29 years old in good health. Some clones in this sample may be carry-over from other donors' samples. The chain combines TRBV5-1 with TRBJ1-1; TRBD1 aligns across 9 bases. The sample comprised naive CD4+ T cells from PBMCs. The subset: CD45RA+ positively selected. The CDR3 DNA sequence: TGCGCCAGCAGCTTGGGGGACAGGGTTAACACTGAAGCTTTCTTT. It encodes CASSLGDRVNTEAFF.